The T cell receptor (beta chain) under discussion was sequenced for a study of T-cell memory formation after mild COVID-19. From germline, CDR1 is SGHTA and CDR2 FQGNSA. V lost 1 base and J lost 1, with 9 bases in between. CDR3 length: 15 residues. A single record per CDR3 protein comes from TCRdb applying MiXCR to the 5' RACE reads. The sample carries roughly 200,000 distinct CDR3 sequences, roughly 16% recorded once. The sequencing sample was made of PBMCs or a T cell subset sorted from them (not recorded which). The chain has TRBV7-2 and TRBJ2-3; no clear D gene. This sequence originates from an adult woman who had mild COVID-19 (a few samples of this study predate the infection). Cell type and time point are not known. CDR3 region: CASSLVIVGTDTQYF. CDR3 bases: TGTGCCAGCAGCTTAGTTATAGTAGGCACAGATACGCAGTATTTT.